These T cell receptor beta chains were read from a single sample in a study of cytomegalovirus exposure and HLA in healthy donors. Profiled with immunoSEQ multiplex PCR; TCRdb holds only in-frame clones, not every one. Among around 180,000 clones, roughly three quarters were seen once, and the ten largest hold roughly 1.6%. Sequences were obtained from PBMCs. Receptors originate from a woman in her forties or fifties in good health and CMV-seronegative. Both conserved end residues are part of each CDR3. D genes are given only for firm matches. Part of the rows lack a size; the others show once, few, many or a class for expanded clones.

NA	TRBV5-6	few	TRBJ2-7	CASSPTGTDTYEQYF	TGTGCCAGCAGCCCGACCGGGACTGACACCTACGAGCAGTACTTC
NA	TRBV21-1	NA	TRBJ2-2	CASSRDSNTGELFF	TGTGCCAGCAGCAGGGACTCGAACACCGGGGAGCTGTTTTTT
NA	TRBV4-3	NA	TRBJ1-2	CASSQEGPGVGYGYTF	TGCGCCAGCAGCCAAGAAGGGCCAGGGGTTGGTTATGGCTACACCTTC
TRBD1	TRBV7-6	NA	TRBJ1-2	CASSLRTGGRDRYTF	TGTGCCAGCAGCCTCCGGACAGGGGGTAGAGACCGCTACACCTTC
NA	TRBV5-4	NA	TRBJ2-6	CASSRRPGSGANVLTF	TGTGCCAGCAGCCGTAGACCAGGGTCTGGGGCCAACGTCCTGACTTTC
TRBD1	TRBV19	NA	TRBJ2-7	CASSPVGTGEREQYF	TGTGCCAGTAGCCCCGTCGGGACAGGGGAGCGCGAGCAGTACTTC
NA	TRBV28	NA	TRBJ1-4	CASSDLIGDEKLFF	TGTGCCAGCAGTGACTTAATAGGGGATGAAAAACTGTTTTTT
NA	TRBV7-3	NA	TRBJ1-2	CASSLVGGFNYGYTF	TGTGCCAGCAGCTTAGTGGGGGGGTTTAACTATGGCTACACCTTC
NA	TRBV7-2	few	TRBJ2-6	CASSKRQHSGANVLTF	TGTGCCAGCAGCAAGAGACAGCACTCTGGGGCCAACGTCCTGACTTTC
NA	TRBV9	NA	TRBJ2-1	CASSVGGHEQFF	TGTGCCAGCAGCGTGGGGGGGCATGAGCAGTTCTTC
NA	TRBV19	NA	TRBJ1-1	CASSQTRVLNTEAFF	TGTGCCAGTAGTCAAACCAGGGTTCTGAACACTGAAGCTTTCTTT
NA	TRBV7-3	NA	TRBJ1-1	CASSLKSSPGAKAFF	TGTGCCAGCAGCTTAAAAAGCTCCCCAGGGGCGAAAGCTTTCTTT
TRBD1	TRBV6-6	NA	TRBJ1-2	CASRLTGTGFNYGYTF	TGTGCCAGCAGGCTAACCGGGACAGGGTTTAACTATGGCTACACCTTC
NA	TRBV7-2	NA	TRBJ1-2	CASSLTQIYGYTF	TGTGCCAGCAGCTTAACACAAATCTATGGCTACACCTTC
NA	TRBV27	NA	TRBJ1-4	CASSGQNSNEKLFF	TGTGCCAGCAGTGGGCAGAACTCTAATGAAAAACTGTTTTTT
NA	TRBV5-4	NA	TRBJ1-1	CASSPQGKTEAFF	TGTGCCAGCAGCCCACAGGGTAAGACTGAAGCTTTCTTT
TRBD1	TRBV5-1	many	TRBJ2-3	CASSLRTGGTDTQYF	TGCGCCAGCAGCCTCCGGACAGGTGGCACAGATACGCAGTATTTT
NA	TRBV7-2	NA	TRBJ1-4	CASSLGVWGRVATNEKLFF	TGTGCCAGCAGCTTAGGAGTCTGGGGCAGGGTAGCAACTAATGAAAAACTGTTTTTT
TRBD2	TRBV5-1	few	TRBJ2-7	CASSLASGSYEQYF	TGCGCCAGCAGCTTGGCTAGCGGCTCCTACGAGCAGTACTTC
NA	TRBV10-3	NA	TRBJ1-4	CAISGGSTATNEKLFF	TGTGCCATCTCGGGGGGCAGTACCGCAACTAATGAAAAACTGTTTTTT
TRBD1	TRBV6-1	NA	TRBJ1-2	CASRGQGTLFGYTF	TGTGCCAGCAGGGGACAGGGGACTCTCTTTGGCTACACCTTC
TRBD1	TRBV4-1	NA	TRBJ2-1	CASSQDVPGQGRYNEQFF	TGCGCCAGCAGCCAAGATGTTCCGGGACAGGGACGATACAATGAGCAGTTCTTC